Here is one T cell receptor (beta chain) with its context. Trimming stripped 5 bases from V and 5 bases from J, with 12 bases between. Germline V gene lookup returns CDR1 LNHDA and CDR2 SQIVND (reference sequence). This CDR3 region has 13 residues. In the authors' workflow: Reference gene primer amplification yielded estimated nucleated cell counts. This table comes from immunoSEQ multiplex PCR, and its TCRdb copy is limited to in-frame clones, with some not included. V, J and clone size derive from that table, while D and trimming were established from the DNA sequence. The sample carries about 290,000 clones, around four fifths recorded once. This sample was included in a study of blood T cell repertoires in COVID-19. Study-wide context: Samples came from the United States, Italy and Spain, spanning acute and convalescent COVID-19. The analysed material was cDNA or gDNA that came from T cells, B-cell-depleted T cells, or PBMCs.

V usage is TRBV19 and J usage is TRBJ2-5, with a weak D call TRBD2 (6 bases). Sequencing was done on a sample of peripheral blood. This TCR was sampled from a woman aged 45-59 years with active or convalescent COVID-19. CDR3 nucleotides: TGTGCCAGTAGTGCTTCTAGCGCGGAGACCCAGTACTTC. As protein: CASSASSAETQYF.